This T cell receptor beta chain was sequenced in a study of T cells in Graves' hyperthyroidism and ophthalmopathy. RNA transcripts yielded amplified TCR beta CDR3 regions. First-round RT-PCR with HTBI primers amplified the TCR CDR3 region. Each CDR3 protein is one row after TCRdb ran MiXCR on the multiplex PCR reads. The sample lists a few hundred thousand distinct CDR3 sequences; around 14% were seen once. The CDR3 runs to 16 residues. V was pared by 0 bases and J by 5 bases, with 5 bases of the junction left unmatched. Germline V gene data show CDR1 as SGDLS and CDR2 as YYNGEE. Absent ophthalmopathy progression within 18 months defined stable Graves' hyperthyroidism. This clonotype appeared a few times.

This clonotype was sampled from a woman aged 25 to 39 with Graves' hyperthyroidism. Material: blood. The genes are TRBV9 and TRBJ2-1, with 10 nucleotides matching TRBD2. CDR3 coding DNA: TGTGCCAGCAGCGTAGCTCTAGCGGGAGTTGACAATGAGCAGTTCTTC. The encoded protein is CASSVALAGVDNEQFF.